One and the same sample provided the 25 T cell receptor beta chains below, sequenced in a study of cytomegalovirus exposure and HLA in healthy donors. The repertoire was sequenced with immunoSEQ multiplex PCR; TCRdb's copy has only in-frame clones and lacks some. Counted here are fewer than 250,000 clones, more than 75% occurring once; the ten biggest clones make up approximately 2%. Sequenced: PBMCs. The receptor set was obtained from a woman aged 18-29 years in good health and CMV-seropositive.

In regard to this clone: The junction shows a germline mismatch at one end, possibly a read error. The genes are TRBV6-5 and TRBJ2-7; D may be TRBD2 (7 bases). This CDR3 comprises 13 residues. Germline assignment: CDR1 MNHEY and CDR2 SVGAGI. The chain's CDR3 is CASSYNSGGAFHF. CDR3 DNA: TGTGCCAGCAGTTACAATTCGGGGGGCGCGTTTCACTTC.

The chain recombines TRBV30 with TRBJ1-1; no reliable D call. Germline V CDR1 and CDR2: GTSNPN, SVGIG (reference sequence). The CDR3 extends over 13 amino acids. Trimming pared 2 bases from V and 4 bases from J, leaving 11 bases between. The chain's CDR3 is CAWSTSQFTEAFF. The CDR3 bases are TGTGCCTGGAGTACCTCGCAGTTCACTGAAGCTTTCTTT.

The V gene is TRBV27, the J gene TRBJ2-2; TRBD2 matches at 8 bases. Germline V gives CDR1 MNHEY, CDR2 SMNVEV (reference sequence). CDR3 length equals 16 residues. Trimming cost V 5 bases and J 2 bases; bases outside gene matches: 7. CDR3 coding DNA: TGTGCCAGCAGTCCTTTTAGCGGGGCTAACACCGGGGAGCTGTTTTTT. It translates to CASSPFSGANTGELFF.

The CDR3 nucleotides are TGCGCCAGCAGCTTGGTGGCCGACAGACCTTATGGCTACACCTTC. This codes for CASSLVADRPYGYTF. The gene calls are TRBV5-1 and TRBJ1-2; maybe TRBD1 (5 bases). Germline values: CDR1 SGHRS, CDR2 YFSETQ. Trimming stripped 0 bases from V and 5 bases from J, with 14 bases between. The CDR3 extends over 15 amino acids.

In DNA, the CDR3 is TGTGCCAGCAGTTTGGGACAGGGAGTGTACGAGCAGTACTTC. This sequence encodes CASSLGQGVYEQYF. The chain couples TRBV27 to TRBJ2-7, with 9 positions matching TRBD1. Germline V CDR1 and CDR2: MNHEY, SMNVEV (reference sequence). This CDR3 region has 14 residues. The J segment lost 4 bases and the V segment lost 3 bases, leaving 4 bases of the junction unmatched.

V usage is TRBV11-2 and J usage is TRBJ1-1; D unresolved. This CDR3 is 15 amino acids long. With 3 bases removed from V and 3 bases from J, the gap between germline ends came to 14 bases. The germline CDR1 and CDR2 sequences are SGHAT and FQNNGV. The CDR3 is CASSFSISLDTEAFF. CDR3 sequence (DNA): TGTGCCAGCAGCTTCTCTATATCATTAGACACTGAAGCTTTCTTT.

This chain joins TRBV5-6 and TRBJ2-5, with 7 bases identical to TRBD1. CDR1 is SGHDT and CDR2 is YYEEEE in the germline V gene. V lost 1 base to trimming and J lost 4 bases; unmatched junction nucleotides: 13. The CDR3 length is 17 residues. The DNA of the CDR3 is TGTGCCAGCAGCTTGTGGCGTCGGCGACAGGGATTAGAGACCCAGTACTTC. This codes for CASSLWRRRQGLETQYF. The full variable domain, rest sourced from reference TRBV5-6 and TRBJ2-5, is DAGVTQSPTHLIKTRGQQVTLRCSPKSGHDTVSWYQQALGQGPQFIFQYYEEEERQRGNFPDRFSGHQFPNYSSELNVNALLLGDSALYLCASSLWRRRQGLETQYFGPGTRLLVL.

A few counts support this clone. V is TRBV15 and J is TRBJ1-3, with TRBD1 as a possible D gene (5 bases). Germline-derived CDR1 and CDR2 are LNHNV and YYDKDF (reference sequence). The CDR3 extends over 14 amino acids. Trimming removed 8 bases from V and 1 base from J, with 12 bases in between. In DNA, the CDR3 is TGTGCCACCGCAGCGGGGGGGTCTGGAAACACCATATATTTT. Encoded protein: CATAAGGSGNTIYF.

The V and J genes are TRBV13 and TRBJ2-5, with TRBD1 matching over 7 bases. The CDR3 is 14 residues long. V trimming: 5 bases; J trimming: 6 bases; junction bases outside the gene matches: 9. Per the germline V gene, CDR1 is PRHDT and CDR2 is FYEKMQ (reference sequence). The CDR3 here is CASSPRDSLQTQYF. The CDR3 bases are TGTGCCAGCAGCCCCCGGGACAGTTTACAGACCCAGTACTTC.

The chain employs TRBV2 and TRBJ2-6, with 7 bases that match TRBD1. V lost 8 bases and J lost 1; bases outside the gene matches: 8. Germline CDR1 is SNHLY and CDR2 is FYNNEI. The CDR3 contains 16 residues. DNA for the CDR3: TGTGCCAGCCTCGGGACAGTAAAGTCTGGGGCCAACGTCCTGACTTTC. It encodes CASLGTVKSGANVLTF. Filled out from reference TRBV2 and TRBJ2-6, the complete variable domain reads EPEVTQTPSHQVTQMGQEVILRCVPISNHLYFYWYRQILGQKVEFLVSFYNNEISEKSEIFDDQFSVERPDGSNFTLKIRSTKLEDSAMYFCASLGTVKSGANVLTFGAGSRLTVL.

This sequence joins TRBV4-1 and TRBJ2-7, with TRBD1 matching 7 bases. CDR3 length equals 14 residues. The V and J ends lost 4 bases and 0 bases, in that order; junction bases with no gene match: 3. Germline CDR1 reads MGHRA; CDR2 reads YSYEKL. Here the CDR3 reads CASSRGTVSYEQYF. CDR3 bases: TGCGCCAGCAGCCGAGGGACAGTCTCCTACGAGCAGTACTTC.

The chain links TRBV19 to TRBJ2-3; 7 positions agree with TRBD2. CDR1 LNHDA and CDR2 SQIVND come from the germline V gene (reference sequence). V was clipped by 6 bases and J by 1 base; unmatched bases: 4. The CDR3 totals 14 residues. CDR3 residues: CASSPTSGTDTQYF. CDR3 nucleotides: TGTGCCAGTAGCCCAACTAGCGGCACAGATACGCAGTATTTT.

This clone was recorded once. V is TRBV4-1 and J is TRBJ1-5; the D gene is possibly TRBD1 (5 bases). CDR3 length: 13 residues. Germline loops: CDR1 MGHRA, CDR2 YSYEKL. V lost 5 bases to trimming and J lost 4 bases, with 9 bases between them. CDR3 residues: CASSWTPNQPQHF. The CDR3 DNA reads TGCGCCAGCAGCTGGACACCAAATCAGCCCCAGCATTTT.

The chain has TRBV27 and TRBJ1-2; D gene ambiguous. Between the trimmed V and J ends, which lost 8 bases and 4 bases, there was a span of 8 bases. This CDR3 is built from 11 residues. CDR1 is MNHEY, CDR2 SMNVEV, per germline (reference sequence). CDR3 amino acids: CASGRGYGYTF. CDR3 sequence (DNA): TGTGCCAGCGGAAGAGGCTATGGCTACACCTTC.

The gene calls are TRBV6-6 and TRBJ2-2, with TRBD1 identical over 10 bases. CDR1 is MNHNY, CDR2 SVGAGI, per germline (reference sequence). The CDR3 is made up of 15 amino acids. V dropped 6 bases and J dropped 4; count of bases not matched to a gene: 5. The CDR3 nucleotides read TGTGCCAGCAGGATGACAGGGGGCGGCACCGGGGAGCTGTTTTTT. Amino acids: CASRMTGGGTGELFF.

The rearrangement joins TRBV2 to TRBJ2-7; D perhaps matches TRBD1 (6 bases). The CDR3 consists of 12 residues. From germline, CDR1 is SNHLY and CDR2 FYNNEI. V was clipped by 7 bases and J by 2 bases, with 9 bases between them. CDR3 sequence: CASKGVPYEQYF. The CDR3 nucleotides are TGTGCCAGCAAGGGGGTCCCCTACGAGCAGTACTTC.

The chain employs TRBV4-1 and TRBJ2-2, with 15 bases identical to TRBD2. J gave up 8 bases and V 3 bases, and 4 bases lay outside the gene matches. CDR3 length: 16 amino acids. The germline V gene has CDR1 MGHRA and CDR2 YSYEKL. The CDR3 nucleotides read TGCGCCAGCAGCCACCCTGGACTAGCGGGAGGGGGGGAGCTGTTTTTT. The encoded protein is CASSHPGLAGGGELFF.

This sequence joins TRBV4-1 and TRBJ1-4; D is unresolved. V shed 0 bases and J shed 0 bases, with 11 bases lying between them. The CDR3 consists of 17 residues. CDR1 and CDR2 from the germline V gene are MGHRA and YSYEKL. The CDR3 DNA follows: TGCGCCAGCAGCCAAGAATTGACATCTGCAACTAATGAAAAACTGTTTTTT. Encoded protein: CASSQELTSATNEKLFF.

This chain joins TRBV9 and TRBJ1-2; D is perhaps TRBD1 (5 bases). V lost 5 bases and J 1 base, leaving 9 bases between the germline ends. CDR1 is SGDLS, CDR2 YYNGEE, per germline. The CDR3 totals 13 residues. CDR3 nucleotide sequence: TGTGCCAGCAGTGGCAGGGATAACTATGGCTACACCTTC. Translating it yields CASSGRDNYGYTF. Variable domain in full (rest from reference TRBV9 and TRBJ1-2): DSGVTQTPKHLITATGQRVTLRCSPRSGDLSVYWYQQSLDQGLQFLIQYYNGEERAKGNILERFSAQQFPDLHSELNLSSLELGDSALYFCASSGRDNYGYTFGSGTRLTVV.

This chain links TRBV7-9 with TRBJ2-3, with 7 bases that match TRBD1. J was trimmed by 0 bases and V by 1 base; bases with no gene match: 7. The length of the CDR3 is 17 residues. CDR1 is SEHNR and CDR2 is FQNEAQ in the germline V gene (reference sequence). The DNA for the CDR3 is TGTGCCAGCAGCTTAGTAGGGACAGTGATTAGCACAGATACGCAGTATTTT. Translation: CASSLVGTVISTDTQYF.

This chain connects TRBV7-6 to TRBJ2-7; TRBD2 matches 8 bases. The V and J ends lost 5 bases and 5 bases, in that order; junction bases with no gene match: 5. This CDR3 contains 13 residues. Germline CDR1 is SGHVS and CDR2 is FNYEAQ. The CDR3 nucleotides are TGTGCCAGCAGCCCTGGACTAGCCCACGAGCAGTACTTC. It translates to CASSPGLAHEQYF.

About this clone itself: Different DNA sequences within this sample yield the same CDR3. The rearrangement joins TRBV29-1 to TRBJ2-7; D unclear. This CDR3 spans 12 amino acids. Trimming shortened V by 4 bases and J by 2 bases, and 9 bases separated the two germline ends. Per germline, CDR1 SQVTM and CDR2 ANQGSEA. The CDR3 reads CSVATGAYEQYF. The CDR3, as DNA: TGCAGCGTTGCGACGGGTGCCTACGAGCAGTACTTC.

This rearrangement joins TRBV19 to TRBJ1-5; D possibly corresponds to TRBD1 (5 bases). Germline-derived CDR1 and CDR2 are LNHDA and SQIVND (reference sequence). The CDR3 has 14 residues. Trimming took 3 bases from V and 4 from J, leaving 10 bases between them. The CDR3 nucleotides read TGTGCCAGTAGTATTAGTCGGGGGAATCAGCCCCAGCATTTT. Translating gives CASSISRGNQPQHF.

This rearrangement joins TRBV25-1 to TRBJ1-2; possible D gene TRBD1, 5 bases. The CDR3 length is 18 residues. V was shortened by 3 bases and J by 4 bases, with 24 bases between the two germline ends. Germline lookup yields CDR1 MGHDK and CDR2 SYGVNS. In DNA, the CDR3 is TGTGCCAGCAGTGAGATAGGGGCAGGCAGCACGGATAGCTATGGCTACACCTTC. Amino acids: CASSEIGAGSTDSYGYTF.

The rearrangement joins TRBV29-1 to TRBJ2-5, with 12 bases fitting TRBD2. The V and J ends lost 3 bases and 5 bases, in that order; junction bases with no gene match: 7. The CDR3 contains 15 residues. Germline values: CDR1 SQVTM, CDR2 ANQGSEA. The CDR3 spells CSVDGLAGGRETQYF. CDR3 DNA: TGCAGCGTTGACGGGCTAGCGGGAGGGAGGGAGACCCAGTACTTC.